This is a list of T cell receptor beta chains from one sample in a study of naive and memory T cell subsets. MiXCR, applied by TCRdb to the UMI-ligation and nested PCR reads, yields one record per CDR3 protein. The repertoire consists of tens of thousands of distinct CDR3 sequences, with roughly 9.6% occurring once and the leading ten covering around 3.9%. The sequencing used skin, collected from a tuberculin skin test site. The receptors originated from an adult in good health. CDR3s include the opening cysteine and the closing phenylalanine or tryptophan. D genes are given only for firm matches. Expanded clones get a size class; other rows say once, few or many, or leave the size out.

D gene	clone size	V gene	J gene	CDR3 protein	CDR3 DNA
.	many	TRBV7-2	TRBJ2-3	CASTARGVGAADTQYF	TGTGCCAGCACGGCCAGAGGCGTTGGGGCCGCAGATACGCAGTATTTT
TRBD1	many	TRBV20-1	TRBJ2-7	CSARRQGDAYEQYF	TGCAGTGCTAGAAGACAGGGGGACGCCTACGAGCAGTACTTC
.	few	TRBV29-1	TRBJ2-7	CSASPNEDSLSSYEQYF	TGCAGCGCCAGTCCCAATGAAGACAGCCTAAGCTCCTACGAGCAGTACTTC
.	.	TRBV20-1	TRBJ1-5	CSANSQGLNQPQHF	TGCAGTGCTAATAGCCAGGGACTTAATCAGCCCCAGCATTTT
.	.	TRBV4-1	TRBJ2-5	CASSQGLSTRTQYF	TGCGCCAGCAGCCAAGGCCTCTCAACTCGGACCCAGTACTTC
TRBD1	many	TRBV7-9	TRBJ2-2	CASSLAGSGQSGELFF	TGTGCCAGCAGCTTAGCGGGTTCGGGACAGTCCGGGGAGCTGTTTTTT
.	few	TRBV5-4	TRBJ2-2	CASSSPWDSATGELFF	TGTGCCAGCAGCTCGCCGTGGGATTCGGCCACCGGGGAGCTGTTTTTT
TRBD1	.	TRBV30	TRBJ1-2	CAWSHQTGMNGYTF	TGTGCCTGGAGCCACCAGACAGGGATGAATGGCTACACCTTC
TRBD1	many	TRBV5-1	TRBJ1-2	CASSFKGAPLTNYGYTF	TGCGCCAGCAGCTTCAAGGGGGCCCCACTTACTAACTATGGCTACACCTTC
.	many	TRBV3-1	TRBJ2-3	CASSQDWTDTQYF	TGTGCCAGCAGCCAAGACTGGACAGATACGCAGTATTTT
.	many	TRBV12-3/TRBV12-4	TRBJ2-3	CASSLGSDRTDTQYF	TGTGCCAGCAGTTTAGGATCGGATCGCACAGATACGCAGTATTTT
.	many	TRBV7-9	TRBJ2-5	CASSSRDRHGTQYF	TGTGCCAGCAGCTCCCGGGACCGGCATGGAACCCAGTACTTC
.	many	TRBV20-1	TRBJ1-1	CSAFVNWGGTEAFF	TGCAGTGCTTTTGTTAATTGGGGTGGGACTGAAGCTTTCTTT
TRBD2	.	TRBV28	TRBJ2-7	CASSRGTIPYEQYF	TGTGCCAGCAGTCGAGGGACTATACCCTACGAGCAGTACTTC
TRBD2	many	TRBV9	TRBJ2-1	CASSPSPGLAPYNEQFF	TGTGCCAGCAGCCCCTCCCCGGGACTAGCCCCGTACAATGAGCAGTTCTTC
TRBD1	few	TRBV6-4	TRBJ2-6	CASSRSGQGVSGANVLTF	TGTGCCAGCAGCCGGTCGGGACAGGGAGTTTCGGGGGCCAACGTCCTGACTTTC
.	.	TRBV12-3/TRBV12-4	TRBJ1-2	CASSFSPGPYGYTF	TGTGCCAGCAGTTTTTCTCCAGGGCCCTATGGCTACACCTTC
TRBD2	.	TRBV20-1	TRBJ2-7	CSARGLAGGSEQYF	TGCAGTGCTAGGGGACTAGCGGGAGGGAGCGAGCAGTACTTC
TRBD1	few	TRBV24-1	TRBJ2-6	CATSVTGDHSGANVLTF	TGTGCCACCAGTGTTACAGGGGATCACTCTGGGGCCAACGTCCTGACTTTC
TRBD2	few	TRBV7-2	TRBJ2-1	CASSRVAGDSYNEQFF	TGTGCCAGCAGCAGAGTAGCGGGAGACTCCTACAATGAGCAGTTCTTC
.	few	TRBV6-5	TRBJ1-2	CASSWSFRGLYGYTF	TGTGCCAGCAGTTGGTCGTTTCGGGGCCTATATGGCTACACCTTC
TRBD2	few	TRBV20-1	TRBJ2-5	CSARDRGPGGTQYF	TGCAGTGCTAGAGATCGGGGCCCGGGAGGGACCCAGTACTTC
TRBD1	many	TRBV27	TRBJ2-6	CASRGTAFFRGSGANVLTF	TGTGCCAGCAGAGGGACAGCGTTTTTCAGGGGCTCTGGGGCCAACGTCCTGACTTTC
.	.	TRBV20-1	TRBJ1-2	CSARDLASYGYTF	TGCAGTGCTAGAGATCTAGCCAGCTATGGCTACACCTTC
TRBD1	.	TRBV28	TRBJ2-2	CASREQGANTGELFF	TGTGCCAGCAGAGAACAGGGGGCGAACACCGGGGAGCTGTTTTTT
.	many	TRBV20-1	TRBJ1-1	CSAPDRWTEAFF	TGCAGTGCCCCGGACAGATGGACTGAAGCTTTCTTT
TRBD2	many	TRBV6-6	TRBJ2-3	CASSMRPGGGTDTQYF	TGTGCCAGCAGTATGCGCCCCGGGGGGGGCACAGATACGCAGTATTTT
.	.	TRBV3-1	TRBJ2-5	CASSHQGGQETQYF	TGTGCCAGCAGCCACCAAGGTGGCCAAGAGACCCAGTACTTC
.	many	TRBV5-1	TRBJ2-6	CASSPREAGGANVLTF	TGCGCCAGCAGCCCTCGTGAGGCGGGCGGGGCCAACGTCCTGACTTTC
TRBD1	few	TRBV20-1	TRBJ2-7	CSARTGTVTYEQYF	TGCAGTGCACGGACCGGGACAGTAACCTACGAGCAGTACTTC
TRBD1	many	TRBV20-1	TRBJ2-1	CSASLTGGREQFF	TGCAGTGCTAGCCTGACAGGGGGTCGGGAGCAGTTCTTC
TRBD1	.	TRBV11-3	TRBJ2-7	CASSLADRRSYEQYF	TGTGCCAGCAGCTTAGCGGACAGGCGGTCCTACGAGCAGTACTTC
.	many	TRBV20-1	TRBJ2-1	CSARVFLQRGRGSYNEQFF	TGCAGTGCTAGAGTTTTCCTACAGAGAGGTCGTGGGTCCTACAATGAGCAGTTCTTC
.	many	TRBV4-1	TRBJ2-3	CASSQDSTGSYTDTQYF	TGCGCCAGCAGCCAAGATTCCACGGGGAGCTACACAGATACGCAGTATTTT
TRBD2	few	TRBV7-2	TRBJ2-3	CASSLAGPGLARTDTQYF	TGTGCCAGCAGCTTAGCGGGACCGGGACTAGCGAGAACAGATACGCAGTATTTT
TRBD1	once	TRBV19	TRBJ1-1	CASNKQWDRHTEAFF	TGTGCCAGTAATAAACAATGGGACAGACACACTGAAGCTTTCTTT
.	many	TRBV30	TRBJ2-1	CASERGWYNEQFF	TGTGCCTCGGAGAGAGGATGGTACAATGAGCAGTTCTTC
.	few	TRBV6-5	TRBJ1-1	CASSLYMNTEAFF	TGTGCCAGCAGTTTATATATGAACACTGAAGCTTTCTTT
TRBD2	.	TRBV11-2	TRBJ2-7	CASSSSQVAGDGEQYF	TGTGCCAGCAGCTCCTCACAGGTAGCGGGAGACGGAGAGCAGTACTTC
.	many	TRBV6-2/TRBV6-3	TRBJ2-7	CASSLTPYEQYF	TGTGCCAGCAGCCTCACCCCCTACGAGCAGTACTTC
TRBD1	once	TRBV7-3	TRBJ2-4	CASSPMGQGRTKNIQYF	TGTGCCAGCAGCCCAATGGGACAGGGGAGAACCAAAAACATTCAGTACTTC
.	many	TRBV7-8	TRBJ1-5	CASSLVGNNQPQHF	TGTGCCAGCAGCTTAGTCGGCAATAATCAGCCCCAGCATTTT
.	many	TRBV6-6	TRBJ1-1	CASNAARGAGNTEAFF	TGTGCCAGCAACGCTGCCAGGGGCGCAGGGAACACTGAAGCTTTCTTT
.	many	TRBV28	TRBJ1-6	CASSSRTDVNSPLHF	TGTGCCAGCAGCTCCAGGACAGACGTTAATTCACCCCTCCACTTT
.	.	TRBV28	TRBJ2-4	CASSLPLAFGKNIQYF	TGTGCCAGCAGCCTACCTCTAGCGTTTGGGAAAAACATTCAGTACTTC
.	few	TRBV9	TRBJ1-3	CASSVGGGADGNTIYF	TGTGCCAGCAGCGTAGGTGGGGGGGCCGACGGAAACACCATATATTTT
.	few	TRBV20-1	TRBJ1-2	CSARAAGYEGYTF	TGCAGTGCTAGAGCGGCAGGGTACGAGGGCTACACCTTC
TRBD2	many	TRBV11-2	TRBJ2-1	CASSLRLAGNNEQFF	TGTGCCAGCAGCTTGAGACTAGCGGGAAACAATGAGCAGTTCTTC
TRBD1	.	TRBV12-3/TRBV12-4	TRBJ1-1	CASRYGTVNTEAFF	TGTGCCAGCAGATATGGGACAGTGAACACTGAAGCTTTCTTT
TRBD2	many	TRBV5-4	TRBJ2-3	CASRADYGGTDTQYF	TGTGCCAGCAGGGCGGACTACGGGGGGACAGATACGCAGTATTTT
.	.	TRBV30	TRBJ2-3	CAWGLDTQYF	TGTGCCTGGGGTTTAGATACGCAGTATTTT
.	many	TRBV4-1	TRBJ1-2	CASSQDRGREGYGYTF	TGCGCCAGCAGCCAAGATCGGGGACGCGAGGGCTATGGCTACACCTTC
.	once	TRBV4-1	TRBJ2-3	CASNHPYAAGNTDTQYF	TGCGCCAGCAACCATCCCTACGCGGCGGGGAACACAGATACGCAGTATTTT